The 9 T cell receptor beta chains listed next were all sequenced from one sample in a study of T cell changes during pregnancy in multiple sclerosis. Sequencing used immunoSEQ multiplex PCR; TCRdb keeps in-frame clones, though not all of them. The profile covers tens of thousands of clones, with 88% appearing a single time and 0.6% to 0.8% taken by the ten largest. The source material was CD4+ T cells from peripheral blood mononuclear cells, sampled in the first trimester of pregnancy. The receptors were sampled from a female donor in good health, enrolled as a control in a pregnancy study.

This clone was found once. The rearrangement joins TRBV4-3 to TRBJ2-2; weak D call: TRBD2 (7 bases). The V and J ends lost 3 bases and 4 bases respectively, with 12 bases between them. The CDR3 sequence is 15 residues long. From germline, CDR1 is LGHNA and CDR2 YSLEER. The CDR3, as DNA: TGCGCCAGCAGCCAGGGAGGGGGGGGCACCGGGGAGCTGTTTTTT. Translated, it gives CASSQGGGGTGELFF.

This CDR3 reads CASSLDTARGTEAFF. DNA of the CDR3: TGTGCCAGCAGCTTAGATACCGCAAGGGGCACTGAAGCTTTCTTT. The gene calls are TRBV11-3 and TRBJ1-1; a possible D gene is TRBD1 (5 bases). Germline CDR1 and CDR2: SGHNT and YENEEA. Trimming pared 0 bases from V and 4 bases from J, leaving 12 bases between. The CDR3 runs 15 residues. The full variable domain, completed using reference TRBV11-3 and TRBJ1-1, is EAGVVQSPRYKIIEKKQPVAFWCNPISGHNTLYWYLQNLGQGPELLIRYENEEAVDDSQLPKDRFSAERLKGVDSTLKIQPAELGDSAVYLCASSLDTARGTEAFFGQGTRLTVV.

This CDR3 reads CSLSEQYF. The CDR3 DNA reads as TGCAGCCTCTCCGAGCAGTACTTC. The rearrangement joins TRBV29-1 to TRBJ2-7; the D is unclear. The V end lost 8 bases, the J end lost 6 bases, and 5 bases lay between the germline ends. The CDR3 is 8 amino acids. The germline CDR1 and CDR2 sequences are SQVTM and ANQGSEA.

Written as DNA, the CDR3 is TGTGCCAGCAGCGTAGAGGGGGCGGGGGGGACCCAGTACTTC. Translating it yields CASSVEGAGGTQYF. The gene calls are TRBV9 and TRBJ2-5; tentative D call: TRBD2 (8 bases). V was pared by 0 bases and J by 7 bases, with 13 bases between. The CDR3 runs to 14 residues. CDR1 SGDLS and CDR2 YYNGEE come from the germline V gene.

The J gene is TRBJ2-3, the V gene TRBV5-1; TRBD1 matches 7 bases. The trim removed 2 bases at V and 2 bases at J, leaving 5 bases unmatched. This CDR3 has 15 residues. Per germline, CDR1 SGHRS and CDR2 YFSETQ. CDR3 amino acids: CASSLPGQTTDTQYF. CDR3 DNA sequence: TGCGCCAGCAGCTTACCGGGACAGACCACAGATACGCAGTATTTT.

The chain combines TRBV6-1 with TRBJ1-6; the match to TRBD1 covers 7 bases. With 6 bases clipped from V and 9 bases from J, the junction kept 14 bases outside the gene matches. CDR3 length equals 16 residues. Germline CDR1 MNHNS, CDR2 SASEGT. The CDR3 nucleotides are TGTGCCAGCAGGGAACAGGGGCGGCTAGTTGGTTCACCCCTCCACTTT. Translation gives CASREQGRLVGSPLHF.

The CDR3 region is CASSQRGKRGVSYNEQFF. In DNA, the CDR3 is TGCGCCAGCAGTCAAAGGGGCAAGCGGGGGGTCTCCTACAATGAGCAGTTCTTC. This chain uses TRBV23-1 with TRBJ2-1; 9 bases fit TRBD2. TRBV23-1 has ORF status, its function being uncertain. The CDR3 runs 18 residues. The V and J ends lost 2 bases and 0 bases, in that order; junction bases with no gene match: 8.

The V and J genes are TRBV7-9 and TRBJ1-1; D call uncertain. CDR3 length equals 14 residues. V was clipped by 6 bases and J by 11 bases, with 22 bases between them. Looked up from germline, CDR1 is SEHNR and CDR2 is FQNEAQ (reference sequence). CDR3 nucleotides: TGTGCCAGCAGTTACACTGGATCATTAAAGAGGGCTTTCTTT. This translates into CASSYTGSLKRAFF. The variable domain in full, with the rest retrieved from reference TRBV7-9 and TRBJ1-1, is DTGVSQNPRHKITKRGQNVTFRCDPISEHNRLYWYRQTLGQGPEFLTYFQNEAQLEKSRLLSDRFSAERPKGSFSTLEIQRTEQGDSAMYLCASSYTGSLKRAFFGQGTRLTVV.

V is TRBV5-8 and J is TRBJ1-5; 7 bases line up with TRBD1. The germline gives CDR1 SGHTS, CDR2 YDEGEE. The CDR3 is made up of 16 amino acids. Trimming removed 3 bases from V and 2 bases from J; junction bases left unmatched: 8. CDR3 DNA sequence: TGTGCCAGCAGCTCGACAGGGTGGGCCGGCAATCAGCCCCAGCATTTT. Its translation is CASSSTGWAGNQPQHF.